These 15 T cell receptor beta chains originate from one sample sequenced in a study of blood T cell repertoires in COVID-19. Using immunoSEQ multiplex PCR, the repertoire was profiled, and TCRdb retains in-frame clones only, with some absent. The repertoire includes approximately 42,000 clones, under 80% of them detected once, and about 27% sits in the top ten. Sample: peripheral blood. These receptors came from a man older than 75 with acute or convalescent COVID-19.

The V gene is TRBV14, the J gene TRBJ1-1, with a tentative D call TRBD1 (5 bases). This CDR3 has 18 amino acids. The germline gives CDR1 SGHDN, CDR2 FVKESK. Trimming left V 0 bases short and J 6 bases short, with 23 bases between. This chain's CDR3 is CASSQEWGLVEGVPEAFF. The CDR3 region has the DNA TGTGCCAGCAGCCAAGAGTGGGGTCTAGTGGAAGGGGTCCCTGAAGCTTTCTTT.

A few counts support this clone. CDR3 sequence: CASRKQGAGNTEAFF. CDR3 coding DNA: TGTGCCAGCAGAAAACAGGGGGCAGGAAACACTGAAGCTTTCTTT. The chain joins TRBV27 to TRBJ1-1; 9 bases match TRBD1. The CDR3 spans 15 residues. V gave up 6 bases and J gave up 2 bases; unmatched junction bases: 7. Germline CDR1 and CDR2: MNHEY and SMNVEV (reference sequence).

The chain uses TRBV19 and TRBJ2-2; D gene uncertain. The germline V and J ends were trimmed by 7 bases and 3 bases, with 9 bases remaining between them. The V gene's germline CDR1 is LNHDA and CDR2 SQIVND (reference sequence). The length of the CDR3 is 13 residues. This CDR3 is CASTHQDTGELFF. DNA of the CDR3: TGTGCCAGTACCCATCAGGACACCGGGGAGCTGTTTTTT.

The chain employs TRBV10-2 and TRBJ2-2; 7 nucleotides agree with TRBD1. The CDR3 runs 19 residues. Germline V gene lookup returns CDR1 WSHSY and CDR2 SAAADI. Trimming at V came to 4 bases and at J to 0 bases, leaving 14 bases not matched to a gene. DNA of the CDR3: TGCGCCAGCAGTGGGGCCGAAAGACAGGGCCCCCCGAACACCGGGGAGCTGTTTTTT. Amino acids: CASSGAERQGPPNTGELFF.

This chain connects TRBV7-2 to TRBJ1-1; D gene unclear. From germline, CDR1 is SGHTA and CDR2 FQGNSA. The CDR3 runs to 13 residues. Trimming left V 5 bases short and J 4 bases short, with 11 bases between. This CDR3 reads CASSPRMLTEAFF. CDR3 nucleotide sequence: TGTGCCAGCAGCCCTAGGATGCTCACTGAAGCTTTCTTT.

The V and J genes are TRBV5-6 and TRBJ1-5; TRBD1 matches 10 bases. This CDR3 is 15 amino acids long. From germline, CDR1 is SGHDT and CDR2 YYEEEE. V lost 3 bases and J lost 7; bases outside the gene matches: 7. The CDR3 region has the DNA TGTGCCAGCAGCTCCCTCCGGACAGGGGGACAGCCCCAGCATTTT. As protein: CASSSLRTGGQPQHF. Using reference TRBV5-6 and TRBJ1-5 for the parts outside the CDR3, the full variable domain is DAGVTQSPTHLIKTRGQQVTLRCSPKSGHDTVSWYQQALGQGPQFIFQYYEEEERQRGNFPDRFSGHQFPNYSSELNVNALLLGDSALYLCASSSLRTGGQPQHFGDGTRLSIL.

The chain has TRBV3-1 (or the pseudogene TRBV3-2) and TRBJ2-7; D is uncertain. This CDR3 is built from 13 residues. The germline V gene encodes CDR1 LGHDT and CDR2 YNNKEL (reference sequence). Deletions cut 1 base from V and 1 base from J, with 5 bases between. CDR3 in DNA: TGTGCCAGCAGCCAAGGTCAGTCCTACGAGCAGTACTTC. It specifies CASSQGQSYEQYF.

This clone was seen just once. The V gene is TRBV19, the J gene TRBJ2-1; 7 bases are shared with TRBD2. CDR1 and CDR2 (germline): LNHDA, SQIVND (reference sequence). This CDR3 has 15 residues. The V gene end was trimmed by 5 bases and the J gene end by 0 bases; junction bases not matched to a gene: 4. The CDR3 loop reads CASSALAVSYNEQFF. The CDR3 DNA follows: TGTGCCAGTAGTGCCCTAGCGGTCTCCTACAATGAGCAGTTCTTC.

The chain couples TRBV3-1 (or the pseudogene TRBV3-2) to TRBJ1-1; tentative D call: TRBD1 (6 bases). V was cut by 0 bases and J by 5 bases, with 10 bases left in between. The CDR3 runs to 14 residues. Germline V gene sequence: CDR1 LGHDT, CDR2 YNNKEL (reference sequence). As DNA, the CDR3 is TGTGCCAGCAGCCAAGACGTCAGGGGAACTGAAGCTTTCTTT. Translating it yields CASSQDVRGTEAFF.

This sequence joins TRBV3-1 (or the pseudogene TRBV3-2) and TRBJ1-6; D is uncertain. Per the germline V gene, CDR1 is LGHDT and CDR2 is YNNKEL (reference sequence). V lost 0 bases, J lost 13 bases, and 10 bases lay in between. This CDR3 is built from 13 residues. CDR3 region: CASSQDRYGPLHF. CDR3 sequence (DNA): TGTGCCAGCAGCCAAGATCGGTACGGGCCCCTCCACTTT.

The V call is TRBV5-1, the J call TRBJ2-7; D perhaps matches TRBD1 (6 bases). The CDR3 has 14 residues. The V end was cut by 5 bases, the J end by 3 bases, with 15 bases between. Germline-derived CDR1 and CDR2 are SGHRS and YFSETQ. The CDR3 sequence: CASRRREQGYEQYF. The CDR3 bases are TGCGCCAGCAGACGACGTGAACAGGGCTACGAGCAGTACTTC.

The sample holds a few counts of this clone. This sequence joins TRBV20-1 and TRBJ1-5; D ambiguous. V lost 3 bases and J lost 3, with 9 bases in between. The CDR3 has 13 residues. Germline CDR1 DFQATT, CDR2 SNEGSKA (reference sequence). The CDR3 DNA follows: TGCAGTGCTAGTCGGGATGTCAATCAGCCCCAGCATTTT. Residues: CSASRDVNQPQHF.

This clone has just a few counts. V gene TRBV11-2 combines with J gene TRBJ1-4, with D unresolved. The germline V gene has CDR1 SGHAT and CDR2 FQNNGV. Trimming shortened V by 2 bases and J by 8 bases, and 12 bases separated the two germline ends. The CDR3 is 14 residues long. The CDR3 DNA sequence: TGTGCCAGCAGCTTAAATCAGGCTGGCGAAAAACTGTTTTTT. This gives the protein CASSLNQAGEKLFF.

The genes are TRBV7-2 and TRBJ1-4; TRBD1 matches 7 bases. Germline V lookup: CDR1 SGHTA, CDR2 FQGNSA. CDR3 length: 15 residues. With 2 bases clipped from V and 3 bases from J, the junction kept 3 bases outside the gene matches. The CDR3 reads CASSLMGQPNEKLFF. The CDR3 DNA follows: TGTGCCAGCAGCTTAATGGGACAGCCTAATGAAAAACTGTTTTTT.

V is TRBV3-1 (or the pseudogene TRBV3-2) and J is TRBJ2-7, with 11 bases lining up with TRBD2. CDR1 is LGHDT and CDR2 is YNNKEL in the germline V gene (reference sequence). Germline trimming cut 1 base from V and 0 bases from J; bases unmatched to any gene: 8. This CDR3 is 18 amino acids long. The CDR3 nucleotides are TGTGCCAGCAGCCAAGGCCCTAGCGGGGGGTCGAGCTCCTACGAGCAGTACTTC. Translated: CASSQGPSGGSSSYEQYF.